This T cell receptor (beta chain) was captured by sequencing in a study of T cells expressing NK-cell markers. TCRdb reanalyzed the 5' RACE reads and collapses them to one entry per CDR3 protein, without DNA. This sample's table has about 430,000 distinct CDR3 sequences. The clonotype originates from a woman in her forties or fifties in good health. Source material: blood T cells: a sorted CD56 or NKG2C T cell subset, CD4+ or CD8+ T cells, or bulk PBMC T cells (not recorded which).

CDR3: CASSLAGWGGSEKLFF. The rearrangement uses TRBV7-8 and TRBJ1-4; TCRdb gives TRBD1 as the D gene, but with no DNA this cannot be confirmed. Germline V gives CDR1 SGHVS, CDR2 FQNEAQ. The CDR3 runs to 16 residues.